The 10 T cell receptor beta chains below come from one sample, sequenced in a study of T-cell memory formation after mild COVID-19. MiXCR, run by TCRdb on the 5' RACE reads, gives a single entry per CDR3 protein. The sample holds more than 450,000 distinct CDR3 sequences, 18% seen once. The sample was PBMCs or a T cell subset sorted from them (not recorded which). These receptors all stem from an adult woman who had mild COVID-19 (a few samples of this study predate the infection). Cell type and time point are not known.

At least ten counts were recorded for this clonotype. The chain has TRBV12-3 or TRBV12-4 and TRBJ1-5; D unresolved. This CDR3 has 13 amino acids. The V and J ends lost 4 bases and 4 bases respectively, with 8 bases between them. The CDR3 DNA is TGTGCCAGCAGTTCCCAGATTAATCAGCCCCAGCATTTT. Translated: CASSSQINQPQHF.

This clonotype was seen more than once but under ten times. This sequence joins TRBV29-1 and TRBJ1-2; D is perhaps TRBD1 (5 bases). The CDR3 totals 12 residues. V shed 6 bases and J shed 4 bases, with 12 bases lying between them. Germline assignment: CDR1 SQVTM and CDR2 ANQGSEA. The CDR3 here is CSVGGTVYGYTF. CDR3 nucleotides: TGCAGCGTCGGTGGGACGGTCTATGGCTACACCTTC.

This clonotype has ten or more counts. The V gene is TRBV23-1, the J gene TRBJ2-1; a possible D gene is TRBD2 (6 bases). TRBV23-1 is an ORF, with its function uncertain. The CDR3 length is 16 residues. V was shortened by 2 bases and J by 10 bases, with 21 bases between the two germline ends. The CDR3 loop reads CASSQPTPKTRCEQFF. The CDR3 DNA reads as TGCGCCAGCAGTCAACCGACACCCAAGACTAGGTGCGAGCAGTTCTTC.

This clonotype was detected only a few times. The chain recombines TRBV5-1 with TRBJ2-7, with TRBD2 matching over 9 bases. V was clipped by 3 bases and J by 1 base; unmatched bases: 8. The CDR3 has 16 amino acids. From germline, CDR1 is SGHRS and CDR2 YFSETQ. CDR3 coding DNA: TGCGCCAGCAGCTCCCTGACTAGCGGAGCATCCTACGAGCAGTACTTC. It codes for CASSSLTSGASYEQYF.

This clonotype was found a few times. The V and J genes are TRBV5-1 and TRBJ2-5, with TRBD2 identical over 10 bases. Losses at the gene ends were 4 bases for V and 4 bases for J; bases not matched to a gene: 7. The germline CDR1 and CDR2 sequences are SGHRS and YFSETQ. The length of the CDR3 is 15 residues. As DNA, the CDR3 is TGCGCCAGCAGCGCGGTTCCTAGCGGGGGAGAGACCCAGTACTTC. Translated, it gives CASSAVPSGGETQYF.

This clonotype was seen more than once but under ten times. Here the CDR3 reads CASSQDITGVGYGYTF. In DNA form, the CDR3 reads TGCGCCAGCAGCCAAGATATCACAGGGGTTGGATATGGCTACACCTTC. The chain has TRBV4-3 and TRBJ1-2; 7 bases are a match to TRBD1. Losses at the gene ends were 0 bases for V and 5 bases for J; bases not matched to a gene: 9. Germline lookup yields CDR1 LGHNA and CDR2 YSLEER. The CDR3 length is 16 residues.

This sequence joins TRBV7-8 and TRBJ2-7; no clear D gene. Germline values: CDR1 SGHVS, CDR2 FQNEAQ. Trimming cost V 1 base and J 2 bases, with 9 bases left between them. This CDR3 is 14 amino acids long. CDR3 amino acids: CASSLEGWPYEQYF. Written as DNA, the CDR3 is TGTGCCAGCAGCTTAGAAGGTTGGCCCTACGAGCAGTACTTC.

The rearrangement links TRBV12-3 or TRBV12-4 to TRBJ2-3; TRBD2 aligns across 15 bases. This CDR3 spans 20 amino acids. J was trimmed by 0 bases and V by 5 bases; bases with no gene match: 12. The DNA of the CDR3 is TGTGCCAGCAGTGGACTAGCGGGGGGGCCTCAGGCCGAAAGCACAGATACGCAGTATTTT. It yields the protein CASSGLAGGPQAESTDTQYF.

This clonotype was seen a few times. The genes are TRBV6-5 and TRBJ1-2; 7 bases map to TRBD1. Trimming removed 7 bases from V and 3 bases from J; junction bases left unmatched: 11. Germline lookup yields CDR1 MNHEY and CDR2 SVGAGI. This CDR3 comprises 15 residues. The CDR3 nucleotides are TGTGCCAGCACCCGGTACAGGGGTAATCACTATGGCTACACCTTC. Its translation is CASTRYRGNHYGYTF.

This chain links TRBV10-3 with TRBJ2-7, with a weak D call TRBD1 (6 bases). The CDR3 is 15 amino acids. The V end lost 5 bases, the J end lost 2 bases, and 16 bases lay between the germline ends. Per germline, CDR1 ENHRY and CDR2 SYGVKD. The CDR3 protein is CAISRTEDVTYEQYF. The CDR3 DNA reads TGTGCCATCAGTCGGACAGAAGATGTGACCTACGAGCAGTACTTC.